Here is one T cell receptor (beta chain) with its context. The data originate from a study of blood T cell repertoires in COVID-19. Turning to the study itself: PBMCs, B-cell-depleted T cells, or T cells were the source of the cDNA or gDNA that made up the material.

TCRdb keeps only in-frame clones here, not all; method: immunoSEQ multiplex PCR. The sample lists about 150,000 clones; roughly 80% were seen once. The CDR3 totals 15 residues. The germline V gene encodes CDR1 SGHTA and CDR2 FQGNSA. Trimming shortened V by 5 bases and J by 4 bases, and 17 bases separated the two germline ends. Sequenced sample: peripheral blood. The clonotype originates from an older man with acute or convalescent COVID-19. V and J are TRBV7-2 and TRBJ1-1; D ambiguous. For the CDR3, the DNA is TGTGCCAGCAGCCGTAGTTGGGTACGGGGCACTGAAGCTTTCTTT. Translating gives CASSRSWVRGTEAFF.